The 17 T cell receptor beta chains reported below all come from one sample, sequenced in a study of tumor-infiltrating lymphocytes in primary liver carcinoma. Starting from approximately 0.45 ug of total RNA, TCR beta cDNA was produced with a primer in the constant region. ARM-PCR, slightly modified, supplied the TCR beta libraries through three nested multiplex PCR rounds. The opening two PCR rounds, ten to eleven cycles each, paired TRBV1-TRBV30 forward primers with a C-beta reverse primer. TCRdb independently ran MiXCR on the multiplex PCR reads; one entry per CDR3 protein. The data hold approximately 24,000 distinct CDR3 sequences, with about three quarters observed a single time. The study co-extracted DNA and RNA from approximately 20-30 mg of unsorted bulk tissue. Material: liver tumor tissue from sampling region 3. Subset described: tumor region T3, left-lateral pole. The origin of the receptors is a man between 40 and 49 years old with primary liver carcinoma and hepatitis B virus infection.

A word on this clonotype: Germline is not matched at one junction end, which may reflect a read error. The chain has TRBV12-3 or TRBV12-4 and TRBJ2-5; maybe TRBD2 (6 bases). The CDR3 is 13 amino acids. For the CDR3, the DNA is TGTGCCAGCCGTTTAACGGTTGGGGGGTTCCAGTACTTC. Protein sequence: CASRLTVGGFQYF.

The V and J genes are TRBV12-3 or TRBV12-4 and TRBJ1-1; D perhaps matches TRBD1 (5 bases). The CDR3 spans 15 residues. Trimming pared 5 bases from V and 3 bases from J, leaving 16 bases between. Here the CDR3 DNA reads TGTGCCAGCAGTCTTCGTCCGGGGACGGACACTGAAGCTTTCTTT. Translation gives CASSLRPGTDTEAFF.

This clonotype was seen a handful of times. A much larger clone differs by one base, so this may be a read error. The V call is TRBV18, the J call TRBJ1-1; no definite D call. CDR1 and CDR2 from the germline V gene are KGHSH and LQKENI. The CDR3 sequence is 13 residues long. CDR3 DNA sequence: TGTGCCAGCTCACCCTTACCAGGCCCTGACGCTTTCTTT. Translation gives CASSPLPGPDAFF.

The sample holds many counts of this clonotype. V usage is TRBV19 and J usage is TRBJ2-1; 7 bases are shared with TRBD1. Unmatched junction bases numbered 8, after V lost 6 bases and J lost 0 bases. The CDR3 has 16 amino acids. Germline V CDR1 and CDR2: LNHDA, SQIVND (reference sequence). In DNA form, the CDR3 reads TGTGCCAGTAGCTACACAGGGGCCAGCTCCTACAATGAGCAGTTCTTC. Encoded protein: CASSYTGASSYNEQFF.

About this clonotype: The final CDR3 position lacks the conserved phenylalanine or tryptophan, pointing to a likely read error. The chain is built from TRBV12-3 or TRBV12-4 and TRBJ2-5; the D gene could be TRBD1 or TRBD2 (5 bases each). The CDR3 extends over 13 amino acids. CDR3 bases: TGTGACAACAGTTTAACGGTTGGGGGGACCCAGTACCTC. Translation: CDNSLTVGGTQYL.

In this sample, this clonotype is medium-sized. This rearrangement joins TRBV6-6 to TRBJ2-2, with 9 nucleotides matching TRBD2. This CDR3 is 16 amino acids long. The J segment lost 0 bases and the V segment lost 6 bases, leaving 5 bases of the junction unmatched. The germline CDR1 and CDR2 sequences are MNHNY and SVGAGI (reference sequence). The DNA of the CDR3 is TGTGCCAGCAGCCGCCTAGCGGGAACGAACACCGGGGAGCTGTTTTTT. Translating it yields CASSRLAGTNTGELFF.

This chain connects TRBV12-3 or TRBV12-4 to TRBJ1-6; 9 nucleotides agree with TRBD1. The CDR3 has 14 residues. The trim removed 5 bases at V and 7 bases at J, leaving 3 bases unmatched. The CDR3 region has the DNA TGTGCCAGCAGTCGTACAGGGGGCAATTCACCCCTCCACTTT. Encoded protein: CASSRTGGNSPLHF.

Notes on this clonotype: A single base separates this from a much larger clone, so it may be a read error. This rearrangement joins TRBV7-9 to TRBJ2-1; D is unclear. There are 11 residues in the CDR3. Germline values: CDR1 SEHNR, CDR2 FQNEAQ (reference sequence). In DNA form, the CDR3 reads TGTGCCGGCAGCTGTCTTGGTGAGCAGTTCTTC. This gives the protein CAGSCLGEQFF.

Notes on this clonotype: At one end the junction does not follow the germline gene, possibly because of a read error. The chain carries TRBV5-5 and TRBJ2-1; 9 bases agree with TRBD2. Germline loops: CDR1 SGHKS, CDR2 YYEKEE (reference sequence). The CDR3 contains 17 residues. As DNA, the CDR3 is TGTGCCAGCAACTCGGGACTAGCCTTCGGTTACTACAATGAGCTGTTCTTC. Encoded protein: CASNSGLAFGYYNELFF.

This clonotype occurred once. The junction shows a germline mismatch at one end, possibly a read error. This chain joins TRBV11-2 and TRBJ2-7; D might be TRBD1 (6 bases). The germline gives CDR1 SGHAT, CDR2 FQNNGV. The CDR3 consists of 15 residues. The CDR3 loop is CASSGGHRVVHEQYF. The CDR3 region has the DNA TGTGCCAGCAGCGGGGGACATAGGGTTGTGCACGAGCAATACTTC.

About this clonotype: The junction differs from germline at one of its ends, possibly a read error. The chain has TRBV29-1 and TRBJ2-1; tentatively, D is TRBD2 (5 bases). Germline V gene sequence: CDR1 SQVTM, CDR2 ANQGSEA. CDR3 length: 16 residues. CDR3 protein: CSVEGLVGDVYNERLF. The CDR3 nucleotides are TGCAGCGTTGAGGGGTTAGTGGGAGATGTGTACAATGAGCGGCTCTTC.

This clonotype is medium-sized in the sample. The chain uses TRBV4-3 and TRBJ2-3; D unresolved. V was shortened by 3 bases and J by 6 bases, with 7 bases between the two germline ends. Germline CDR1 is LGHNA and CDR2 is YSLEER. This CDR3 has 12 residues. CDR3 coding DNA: TGCGCCAGCAGCCATGAGACCGATACGCAGTATTTT. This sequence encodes CASSHETDTQYF.

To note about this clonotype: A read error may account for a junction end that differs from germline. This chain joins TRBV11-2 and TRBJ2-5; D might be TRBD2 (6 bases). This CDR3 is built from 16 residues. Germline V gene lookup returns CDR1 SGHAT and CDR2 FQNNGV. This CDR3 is CASSQTHGGVTEIQYF. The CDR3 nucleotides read TGTGCCAGCAGCCAAACTCATGGCGGGGTGACAGAGATCCAGTACTTC.

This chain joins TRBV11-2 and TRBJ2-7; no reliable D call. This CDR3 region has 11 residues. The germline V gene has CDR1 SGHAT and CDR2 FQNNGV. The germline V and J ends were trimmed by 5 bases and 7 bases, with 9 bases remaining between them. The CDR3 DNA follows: TGTGCCAGCAGCGAAGACTCTGAGCAGTACTTC. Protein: CASSEDSEQYF.

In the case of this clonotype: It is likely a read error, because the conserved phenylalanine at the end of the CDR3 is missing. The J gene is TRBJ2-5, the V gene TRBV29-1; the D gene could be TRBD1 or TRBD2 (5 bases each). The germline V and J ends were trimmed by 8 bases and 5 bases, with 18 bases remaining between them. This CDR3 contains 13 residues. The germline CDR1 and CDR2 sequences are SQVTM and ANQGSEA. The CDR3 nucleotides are TGCAGCCTTCGGGGCAGTCCTCGGGAGACCCAGTACTTG. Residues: CSLRGSPRETQYL.

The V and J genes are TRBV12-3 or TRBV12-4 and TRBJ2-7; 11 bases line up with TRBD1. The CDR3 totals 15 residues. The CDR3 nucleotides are TGTCTCAGCAGTGTGGGGACAGGGGGGTCCTACGAGCAGTACTTC. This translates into CLSSVGTGGSYEQYF.

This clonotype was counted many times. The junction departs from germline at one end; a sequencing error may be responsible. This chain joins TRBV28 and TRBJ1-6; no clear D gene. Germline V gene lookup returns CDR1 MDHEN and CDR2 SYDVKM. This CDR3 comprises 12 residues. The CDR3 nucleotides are TGTGCCAGCAGTTTTGCAGGCCATGACCTCCATTTT. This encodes CASSFAGHDLHF. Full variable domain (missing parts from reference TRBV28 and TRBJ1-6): DVKVTQSSRYLVKRTGEKVFLECVQDMDHENMFWYRQDPGLGLRLIYFSYDVKMKEKGDIPEGYSVSREKKERFSLILESASTNQTSMYLCASSFAGHDLHFGNGTRLTVT.